This TCR beta chain was identified during a study of shared clonotypes between healthy human individuals. The wider study: Per-donor plates numbered three CD4 naive, three CD4 memory, two CD8 naive and one CD8 memory. Findings and limits, study-wide: Non-shared clonotypes had lower generation probabilities than clonotypes shared by all four sorted-subset donors.

Remarks on this clone: Its specificity is unknown.

Trimming removed 2 bases at V and 0 bases at J, with 14 bases between. Germline CDR1 reads SGHVS; CDR2 reads FNYEAQ. This CDR3 has 16 amino acids. CD45RO negativity and positive selection for CCR7 defined naive CD8 cells, a population that excluded terminally differentiated effector memory CD45RA+ cells. Methods used by the authors: Junction-only sequences without quality scores were provided by ImmunoSEQ, so filtering was different. TCRdb keeps only in-frame clones here, not all; method: immunoSEQ multiplex PCR. The D gene and trimming were derived from the DNA, and the V and J assignments and clone size from that table. In the table there are about 2,100,000 clones, more than 85% of which are singletons.

The V call is TRBV7-6, the J call TRBJ2-7; D possibly uses TRBD1 or TRBD2 (5 bases each). The clonotype was recovered from a man aged 18 to 29 in good health. Some clones in this sample may be carry-over from other donors' samples. The sequenced sample was naive CD8+ T cells from PBMCs. Here the CDR3 DNA reads TGTGCCAGCAGCTTAAGGCTGGACACTAGCTCCTACGAGCAGTACTTC. Amino acid sequence: CASSLRLDTSSYEQYF.